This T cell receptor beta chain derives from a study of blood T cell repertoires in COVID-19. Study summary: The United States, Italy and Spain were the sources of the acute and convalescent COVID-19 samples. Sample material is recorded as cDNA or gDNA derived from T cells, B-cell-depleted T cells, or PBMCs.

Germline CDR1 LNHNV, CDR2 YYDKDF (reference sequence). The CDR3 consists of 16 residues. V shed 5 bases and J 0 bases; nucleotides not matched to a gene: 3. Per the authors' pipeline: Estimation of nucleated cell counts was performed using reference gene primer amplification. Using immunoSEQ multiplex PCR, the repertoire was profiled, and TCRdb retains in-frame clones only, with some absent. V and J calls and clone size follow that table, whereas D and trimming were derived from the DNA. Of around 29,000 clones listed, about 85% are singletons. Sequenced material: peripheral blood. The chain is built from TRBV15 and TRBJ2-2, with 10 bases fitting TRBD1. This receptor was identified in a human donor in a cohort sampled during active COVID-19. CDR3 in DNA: TGTGCCACCAGCGCCGGGACAGGGGCGAACACCGGGGAGCTGTTTTTT. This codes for CATSAGTGANTGELFF.